This passage covers 31 T cell receptor beta chains from one sample sequenced in a study of blood T cell repertoires in COVID-19. Some clones are missing from TCRdb's copy, which holds only in-frame ones; the method was immunoSEQ multiplex PCR. This sample yields about 230,000 clones, of which roughly 79% are seen a single time; 7.5% belongs to the top ten. The sample comprised peripheral blood. The receptors here all came from a woman of 80 years or more with COVID-19, enrolled during active disease.

This chain links TRBV6-5 with TRBJ1-4, with 7 positions matching TRBD1. The junction had 9 bases not matched to a gene; V was cut back by 0 bases and J by 8 bases. The CDR3 runs 16 residues. The germline CDR1 and CDR2 sequences are MNHEY and SVGAGI. CDR3 sequence reads: CASSYSTGRKGEKLFF. CDR3 in DNA: TGTGCCAGCAGTTACTCGACAGGGCGGAAAGGGGAAAAACTGTTTTTT.

The chain combines TRBV5-1 with TRBJ1-4; no definite D call. Germline V gene lookup returns CDR1 SGHRS and CDR2 YFSETQ. V gave up 0 bases and J gave up 7 bases, with 13 bases separating them. The CDR3 is made up of 15 amino acids. The CDR3 is CASSLVEAGGEKLFF. CDR3 DNA sequence: TGCGCCAGCAGCTTGGTCGAGGCGGGAGGTGAAAAACTGTTTTTT.

This chain uses TRBV7-2 with TRBJ1-2; 9 nucleotides line up with TRBD1. The ends lost 0 bases at V and 7 bases at J; junction bases unmatched: 6. CDR1 is SGHTA and CDR2 is FQGNSA in the germline V gene. The CDR3 runs 15 residues. CDR3 region: CASSLALTGGGGYTF. The DNA of the CDR3 is TGTGCCAGCAGCTTAGCCTTGACAGGGGGGGGTGGCTACACCTTC.

This clone was detected a few times. The V gene is TRBV5-1, the J gene TRBJ2-7, with a possible D match to TRBD1 (5 bases). Trimming removed 0 bases at V and 7 bases at J, with 17 bases between. The CDR3 consists of 15 residues. Germline assignment: CDR1 SGHRS and CDR2 YFSETQ. The CDR3 DNA reads as TGCGCCAGCAGCTTGGCAGGGCCCCCGCTGGGTGAGCAGTACTTC. It yields the protein CASSLAGPPLGEQYF.

This clone was seen once. The chain recombines TRBV29-1 with TRBJ1-4; 9 bases agree with TRBD1. Germline V gene data show CDR1 as SQVTM and CDR2 as ANQGSEA. The CDR3 extends over 18 amino acids. J lost 0 bases, V lost 4 bases, and 12 bases had no gene match. In DNA, the CDR3 is TGCAGCGTTGCTAGAGGCGGACAGGGGACCTCAACTAATGAAAAACTGTTTTTT. It is translated as CSVARGGQGTSTNEKLFF.

J is TRBJ1-2 and V is TRBV3-1 (or the pseudogene TRBV3-2); 7 nucleotides align to TRBD1. The trim removed 2 bases at V and 7 bases at J, leaving 10 bases unmatched. Germline CDR1 and CDR2: LGHDT and YNNKEL (reference sequence). The CDR3 is made up of 15 amino acids. The CDR3 spells CASSQTPGQRSGYTF. The CDR3, as DNA: TGTGCCAGCAGCCAAACACCGGGACAGAGGAGTGGCTACACCTTC.

The chain links TRBV18 to TRBJ2-2; D remains unclear. The CDR3 totals 13 residues. Germline V lookup: CDR1 KGHSH, CDR2 LQKENI. Trimming stripped 6 bases from V and 1 base from J, with 6 bases between. The DNA of the CDR3 is TGTGCCAGCTCTATCGGGAACACCGGGGAGCTGTTTTTT. It is translated as CASSIGNTGELFF. Based on the CDR3 plus reference TRBV18 and TRBJ2-2, the full variable domain is NAGVMQNPRHLVRRRGQEARLRCSPMKGHSHVYWYRQLPEEGLKFMVYLQKENIIDESGMPKERFSAEFPKEGPSILRIQQVVRGDSAAYFCASSIGNTGELFFGEGSRLTVL.

There are a few counts of this clone. This rearrangement joins TRBV2 to TRBJ1-2; D uncertain. The CDR3 is 13 amino acids. Looked up from germline, CDR1 is SNHLY and CDR2 is FYNNEI. V was pared by 6 bases and J by 2 bases, with 10 bases between. The CDR3 spells CASSEEGNYGYTF. The CDR3 DNA is TGTGCCAGCAGCGAGGAGGGAAACTATGGCTACACCTTC. Full variable domain (missing parts from reference TRBV2 and TRBJ1-2): EPEVTQTPSHQVTQMGQEVILRCVPISNHLYFYWYRQILGQKVEFLVSFYNNEISEKSEIFDDQFSVERPDGSNFTLKIRSTKLEDSAMYFCASSEEGNYGYTFGSGTRLTVV.

The rearrangement uses TRBV25-1 and TRBJ2-6; 7 bases line up with TRBD1. Trimming removed 4 bases from V and 2 bases from J; junction bases left unmatched: 2. This CDR3 contains 15 residues. The germline gives CDR1 MGHDK, CDR2 SYGVNS. In DNA, the CDR3 is TGTGCCAGCAGTGTCACAGGGGCTGGGGCCAACGTCCTGACTTTC. It specifies CASSVTGAGANVLTF.

The V gene is TRBV11-2, the J gene TRBJ2-5; perhaps TRBD2 as D (6 bases). Germline lookup yields CDR1 SGHAT and CDR2 FQNNGV. V was trimmed by 3 bases and J by 5 bases, leaving 16 bases between them. The CDR3 is 15 amino acids. The CDR3 DNA sequence: TGTGCCAGCAGCTTTGGCGGCGGGGCTGGCGAGACCCAGTACTTC. It is translated as CASSFGGGAGETQYF.

The chain links TRBV29-1 to TRBJ1-1, with 7 positions matching TRBD1. Germline CDR1 SQVTM, CDR2 ANQGSEA. The CDR3 runs 15 residues. J was trimmed by 3 bases and V by 7 bases; bases with no gene match: 14. DNA of the CDR3: TGCAGCGCCCGGGGATTGGAGGGGGCGTACACTGAAGCTTTCTTT. This encodes CSARGLEGAYTEAFF.

The rearrangement joins TRBV11-3 to TRBJ1-4; the D is unclear. V lost 6 bases, J lost 4 bases, and 9 bases lay in between. The CDR3 length is 13 residues. Germline lookup yields CDR1 SGHNT and CDR2 YENEEA. The CDR3 protein is CASSQTLNEKLFF. DNA for the CDR3: TGTGCCAGCAGTCAGACACTTAATGAAAAACTGTTTTTT.

The chain combines TRBV18 with TRBJ2-7, with D maybe TRBD2 (5 bases). CDR3 length: 14 amino acids. V lost 4 bases, J lost 0 bases, and 10 bases lay in between. Germline-derived CDR1 and CDR2 are KGHSH and LQKENI. For the CDR3, the DNA is TGTGCCAGCTCACTACTAGGGAGCTCCTACGAGCAGTACTTC. Translated, it gives CASSLLGSSYEQYF.

The chain has TRBV7-6 and TRBJ2-2, with D maybe TRBD1 (6 bases). Trimming cost V 1 base and J 4 bases, with 13 bases left between them. The CDR3 extends over 16 amino acids. CDR1 is SGHVS, CDR2 FNYEAQ, per germline. The CDR3 sequence: CASSLEVTGLTGELFF. The CDR3 DNA follows: TGTGCCAGCAGCTTAGAAGTGACAGGCCTCACCGGGGAGCTGTTTTTT.

The genes are TRBV6-5 and TRBJ1-1; 7 bases line up with TRBD1. V dropped 8 bases and J dropped 3; count of bases not matched to a gene: 6. The CDR3 is 13 amino acids. CDR1 and CDR2 from the germline V gene are MNHEY and SVGAGI. This CDR3 is CASSGQIHTEAFF. The CDR3, as DNA: TGTGCCAGCTCGGGACAGATCCACACTGAAGCTTTCTTT.

This chain uses TRBV30 with TRBJ2-1, with D possibly TRBD2 on 6 matching bases. V shed 4 bases and J shed 9 bases, with 19 bases lying between them. The CDR3 sequence is 14 residues long. The germline V gene has CDR1 GTSNPN and CDR2 SVGIG (reference sequence). CDR3 residues: CAWTLGTPGSEQFF. CDR3 nucleotide sequence: TGTGCCTGGACCCTCGGGACTCCCGGTAGTGAGCAGTTCTTC. Supplemented by reference TRBV30 and TRBJ2-1, the full variable domain reads SQTIHQWPATLVQPVGSPLSLECTVEGTSNPNLYWYRQAAGRGLQLLFYSVGIGQISSEVPQNLSASRPQDRQFILSSKKLLLSDSGFYLCAWTLGTPGSEQFFGPGTRLTVL.

The chain employs TRBV4-1 and TRBJ2-1, with D perhaps TRBD1 (5 bases). The V end lost 4 bases, the J end lost 9 bases, and 10 bases lay between the germline ends. The germline CDR1 and CDR2 sequences are MGHRA and YSYEKL. The length of the CDR3 is 12 residues. Written as DNA, the CDR3 is TGCGCCAGCAGCCCCAGGGCCTTTGAGCAGTTCTTC. It encodes CASSPRAFEQFF.

The rearrangement joins TRBV5-4 to TRBJ2-1; 8 bases map to TRBD2. J gave up 7 bases and V 4 bases, and 10 bases lay outside the gene matches. Per the germline V gene, CDR1 is SGHNT and CDR2 is YYREEE (reference sequence). The CDR3 covers 15 residues. CDR3 nucleotides: TGTGCCAGCAGCACGGGGGGGCCGTCGGTGAATGAGCAGTTCTTC. Translation gives CASSTGGPSVNEQFF.

The chain joins TRBV23-1 to TRBJ2-7, with a weak D call TRBD1 (6 bases). TRBV23-1 is assigned to the ORF class and has an uncertain function. Trimming took off 8 bases at V and 2 bases at J, with 22 bases between the two ends. The CDR3 has 16 amino acids. In DNA, the CDR3 is TGCGCCAGCGACTCCCGGGACACCCAATGGACCTACGAGCAGTACTTC. It encodes CASDSRDTQWTYEQYF.

In the case of this clone: Other DNA variants within this sample encode the same CDR3. The rearrangement links TRBV18 to TRBJ1-2; D may be TRBD1 (6 bases). The germline V gene has CDR1 KGHSH and CDR2 LQKENI. This CDR3 is built from 13 residues. V was cut by 3 bases and J by 5 bases, with 10 bases left in between. The CDR3 spells CASSPGQNYGYTF. CDR3 coding DNA: TGTGCCAGCTCACCCGGACAGAATTATGGCTACACCTTC.

The gene calls are TRBV20-1 and TRBJ1-6, with TRBD1 identical over 9 bases. Germline values: CDR1 DFQATT, CDR2 SNEGSKA (reference sequence). Losses at the gene ends were 3 bases for V and 10 bases for J; bases not matched to a gene: 7. This CDR3 region has 14 residues. CDR3 region: CSASRDRVQSPLHF. DNA of the CDR3: TGCAGTGCTAGTCGGGACAGGGTTCAATCACCCCTCCACTTT.

V and J are TRBV6-2 or TRBV6-3 and TRBJ1-1; TRBD1 aligns across 9 bases. The length of the CDR3 is 16 residues. Germline V lookup: CDR1 MNHEY, CDR2 SVGEGT. Trimming cost V 4 bases and J 4 bases; bases outside gene matches: 10. The CDR3 is CASSSAYRGLGTEAFF. In DNA form, the CDR3 reads TGTGCCAGCAGTTCGGCCTACAGGGGGCTGGGCACTGAAGCTTTCTTT.

The chain joins TRBV7-3 to TRBJ2-1, with TRBD2 matching 9 bases. Per the germline V gene, CDR1 is SGHTA and CDR2 is FQGTGA. This CDR3 is built from 15 residues. J was trimmed by 9 bases and V by 5 bases; bases with no gene match: 11. CDR3 DNA: TGTGCCAGCAGCCCCCTAATAGCGGGAGAGGGTGAGCAGTTCTTC. It yields the protein CASSPLIAGEGEQFF.

J is TRBJ1-3 and V is TRBV7-9; D unclear. Germline CDR1 SEHNR, CDR2 FQNEAQ (reference sequence). Between the trimmed V and J ends, which lost 1 base and 2 bases, there was a span of 3 bases. This CDR3 is built from 13 residues. In nucleotides, the CDR3 is TGTGCCAGCAGCTTAGGTACTGGAAACACCATATATTTT. Residues: CASSLGTGNTIYF.

The chain has TRBV12-3 or TRBV12-4 and TRBJ2-1; D might be TRBD2 (6 bases). The CDR3 has 13 residues. V was trimmed by 6 bases and J by 7 bases, leaving 13 bases between them. CDR3 residues: CASRPAGGNEQFF. The CDR3 bases are TGTGCCAGCAGACCCGCTGGGGGGAATGAGCAGTTCTTC.

This chain links TRBV5-8 with TRBJ2-2; tentative D call: TRBD2 (5 bases). The V gene lost 4 bases and the J gene lost 4 bases, with 8 bases spanning the gap. Germline V CDR1 and CDR2: SGHTS, YDEGEE. CDR3 length equals 13 residues. The CDR3 protein is CASSRTSTGELFF. The DNA of the CDR3 is TGTGCCAGCAGCCGAACTAGCACCGGGGAGCTGTTTTTT.

The CDR3 nucleotides are TGTGCCAGCAGGAGGAGAGGGGGCGAATCCCCCTATGGCTACACCTTC. Translated: CASRRRGGESPYGYTF. The rearrangement uses TRBV2 and TRBJ1-2, with 7 bases that match TRBD1. Per germline, CDR1 SNHLY and CDR2 FYNNEI. The CDR3 contains 16 residues. After removal of 6 bases from V and 4 bases from J, the junction contained 14 bases not matched to a gene.

The gene calls are TRBV18 and TRBJ1-3; D call uncertain. Germline CDR1 reads KGHSH; CDR2 reads LQKENI. Trimming cost V 2 bases and J 4 bases, with 12 bases left between them. The CDR3 sequence is 15 residues long. The CDR3 DNA reads TGTGCCAGCTCACCAGGCAGAGGTGTCGGAAACACCATATATTTT. Protein sequence: CASSPGRGVGNTIYF.

This chain joins TRBV4-1 and TRBJ2-5; TRBD1 matches 9 bases. V lost 0 bases, J lost 5 bases, and 4 bases stayed unmatched. Germline CDR1 and CDR2: MGHRA and YSYEKL. The CDR3 runs 15 residues. The CDR3: CASSQDIGQGETQYF. CDR3 DNA: TGCGCCAGCAGCCAAGATATAGGACAGGGGGAGACCCAGTACTTC.

The chain combines TRBV6-5 with TRBJ1-5; no firm D call. CDR1 and CDR2 from the germline V gene are MNHEY and SVGAGI. The germline V and J ends were trimmed by 8 bases and 5 bases, with 10 bases remaining between them. The CDR3 is made up of 12 amino acids. CDR3 loop: CASGGFYQPQHF. The CDR3 nucleotides are TGTGCCAGCGGAGGGTTTTATCAGCCCCAGCATTTT.

The gene calls are TRBV7-2 and TRBJ1-2; maybe TRBD1 (6 bases). This CDR3 has 16 amino acids. CDR1 is SGHTA and CDR2 is FQGNSA in the germline V gene. Trimming stripped 1 base from V and 2 bases from J, with 14 bases between. CDR3 in DNA: TGTGCCAGCAGCTTAGGGCGACAGGCCCTCAACTATGGCTACACCTTC. Translating it yields CASSLGRQALNYGYTF.